This T cell receptor (beta chain) comes out of a study of regulatory T cells in long-lasting Graves disease. Described time point: persistent/refractory GD, antithyroid drugs over 5 years with positive TRAb. From RNA extracted from PBMCs, the TCR library was made. Arm-PCR of CDR3 regions and iRepertoire HTBI primers were used to build TCR beta libraries. TCRdb called the multiplex PCR reads again in MiXCR, with one record for every CDR3 protein. The sample gives roughly 500,000 distinct CDR3 sequences, roughly 20% of which show up once; about 7.8% is in the top ten. V lost 5 bases and J 4 bases, leaving 17 bases between the germline ends. This CDR3 region has 16 residues. CDR1 is SEHNR, CDR2 FQNEAQ, per germline (reference sequence).

This chain uses TRBV7-9 with TRBJ2-2, with D tentatively TRBD2 (6 bases). This TCR came from a female donor with Graves disease. The sample was peripheral blood mononuclear cells (PBMCs), taken when the disease was refractory, from a patient treated with antithyroid drugs. The CDR3 reads CASSPTSGVGTGELFF. The CDR3, as DNA: TGTGCCAGCAGCCCTACCTCGGGAGTGGGCACCGGGGAGCTGTTTTTT. The complete variable domain, with remaining parts taken from reference TRBV7-9 and TRBJ2-2, reads DTGVSQNPRHKITKRGQNVTFRCDPISEHNRLYWYRQTLGQGPEFLTYFQNEAQLEKSRLLSDRFSAERPKGSFSTLEIQRTEQGDSAMYLCASSPTSGVGTGELFFGEGSRLTVL.